These 22 T cell receptor beta chains came from one sample sequenced in a study of cytomegalovirus exposure and HLA in healthy donors. This PCR relied on a set of 60 Vbeta primers and 13 Jbeta primers. The protocol was immunoSEQ multiplex PCR, while the TCRdb copy is restricted to in-frame clones and leaves out a portion. The sample lists about 130,000 clones, roughly 18% occurring once. The sample was PBMCs. The receptors were gathered from a female donor in good health and CMV-seropositive.

The CDR3 region has the DNA TGTGCCAGCACAGGAGGCGGACAGGGGACGTTGAACACTGAAGCTTTCTTT. This codes for CASTGGGQGTLNTEAFF. This rearrangement joins TRBV2 to TRBJ1-1, with 9 bases matching TRBD1. J was trimmed by 0 bases and V by 7 bases; bases with no gene match: 12. The CDR3 totals 17 residues. CDR1 is SNHLY and CDR2 is FYNNEI in the germline V gene.

V gene TRBV5-6 combines with J gene TRBJ2-5, with 12 bases aligning to TRBD1. The J call is uncertain, as TRBJ2-7 better fits the DNA end. Germline values: CDR1 SGHDT, CDR2 YYEEEE. This CDR3 has 15 amino acids. In nucleotides, the CDR3 is TGTGCCAGCAGCCCGGGACAGGGGGCCGTCTACGAGCAGTACTTC. Protein sequence: CASSPGQGAVYEQYF.

This clone was seen a few times. This chain joins TRBV29-1 and TRBJ2-1; the match to TRBD1 covers 7 bases. The germline V gene encodes CDR1 SQVTM and CDR2 ANQGSEA. Trimming cost V 7 bases and J 8 bases; bases outside gene matches: 8. This CDR3 is 12 amino acids long. CDR3 nucleotides: TGCAGCGCCCACCCTGACAGGGATGAGCAGTTCTTC. The encoded protein is CSAHPDRDEQFF.

This clone was counted only a few times. The rearrangement uses TRBV30 and TRBJ1-2, with D perhaps TRBD1 (6 bases). Germline assignment: CDR1 GTSNPN and CDR2 SVGIG (reference sequence). The CDR3 runs 13 residues. V gave up 3 bases and J gave up 8 bases, with 16 bases separating them. The CDR3 is CAWRRGIYAGYTF. The CDR3 coding sequence is TGTGCCTGGAGAAGGGGGATTTATGCGGGCTACACCTTC.

This clone has a handful of counts. This chain uses TRBV4-1 with TRBJ2-2; possible D gene TRBD2, 6 bases. Trimming removed 1 base at V and 3 bases at J, with 15 bases between. Germline V lookup: CDR1 MGHRA, CDR2 YSYEKL. The length of the CDR3 is 17 residues. CDR3 sequence: CASSQASQGGYTGELFF. The CDR3 DNA sequence: TGCGCCAGCAGCCAAGCGAGCCAGGGAGGTTACACCGGGGAGCTGTTTTTT.

The rearrangement joins TRBV4-3 to TRBJ2-3; 14 bases match TRBD2. V gave up 3 bases and J gave up 3 bases; unmatched junction bases: 11. Germline V gives CDR1 LGHNA, CDR2 YSLEER. The CDR3 runs to 19 residues. CDR3: CASSHTTEGLAGVTDTQYF. CDR3 DNA: TGCGCCAGCAGCCACACGACGGAGGGACTAGCGGGAGTAACAGATACGCAGTATTTT.

A few counts support this clone. V is TRBV5-4 and J is TRBJ1-2, with a weak D call TRBD1 (5 bases). Trimming pared 0 bases from V and 7 bases from J, leaving 16 bases between. The CDR3 has 15 residues. Germline values: CDR1 SGHNT, CDR2 YYREEE (reference sequence). The CDR3 sequence is CASSLEPSGFSGYTF. The CDR3 DNA reads as TGTGCCAGCAGCTTGGAACCTTCAGGGTTTTCTGGCTACACCTTC.

This chain joins TRBV2 and TRBJ1-5, with D unresolved. The germline CDR1 and CDR2 sequences are SNHLY and FYNNEI. This CDR3 is 14 amino acids long. V was trimmed by 1 base and J by 2 bases, leaving 6 bases between them. The DNA for the CDR3 is TGTGCCAGCAGTGAAGGAATAGGCAATCAGCCCCAGCATTTT. Translated: CASSEGIGNQPQHF.

The rearrangement joins TRBV6-6 to TRBJ1-5; tentatively, D is TRBD1 (6 bases). This CDR3 is 14 amino acids long. Trimming took 2 bases from V and 13 from J, leaving 18 bases between them. Per the germline V gene, CDR1 is MNHNY and CDR2 is SVGAGI (reference sequence). CDR3 DNA sequence: TGTGCCAGCAGTTACCTCGGTTCGGGACAATTTCAGCATTTT. Translating gives CASSYLGSGQFQHF.

The rearrangement joins TRBV2 to TRBJ2-2; D is perhaps TRBD1 (5 bases). Looked up from germline, CDR1 is SNHLY and CDR2 is FYNNEI. The CDR3 spans 14 residues. V was shortened by 6 bases and J by 7 bases, with 15 bases between the two germline ends. The CDR3 protein is CASSQGMGIGELFF. CDR3 in DNA: TGTGCCAGCAGCCAGGGAATGGGGATCGGGGAGCTGTTTTTT. Variable domain in full (rest from reference TRBV2 and TRBJ2-2): EPEVTQTPSHQVTQMGQEVILRCVPISNHLYFYWYRQILGQKVEFLVSFYNNEISEKSEIFDDQFSVERPDGSNFTLKIRSTKLEDSAMYFCASSQGMGIGELFFGEGSRLTVL.

Only one count was recorded for this clone. Germline is not matched at one junction end, which may reflect a read error. V usage is TRBV11-1 and J usage is TRBJ2-7; the D is unclear. The CDR3 consists of 16 residues. The germline V gene has CDR1 SGHAT and CDR2 FQDESV (reference sequence). CDR3 sequence (DNA): TGTGCCAGCAGCAATCCATCCGGTCTAGGCTCCTCCGAGCAGTACTTC. Translated, it gives CASSNPSGLGSSEQYF.

This clone was seen a few times. CDR3 loop: CASSQRWAGSGANVLTF. DNA of the CDR3: TGTGCCAGCAGCCAACGATGGGCGGGCTCTGGGGCCAACGTCCTGACTTTC. This chain joins TRBV14 and TRBJ2-6, with D perhaps TRBD2 (5 bases). The V gene lost 2 bases and the J gene lost 0 bases, with 11 bases spanning the gap. Germline V lookup: CDR1 SGHDN, CDR2 FVKESK. The length of the CDR3 is 17 residues.

This clone was counted a few times. The chain employs TRBV2 and TRBJ2-5, with 8 bases fitting TRBD2. Germline loops: CDR1 SNHLY, CDR2 FYNNEI. CDR3 length: 18 amino acids. The V and J ends lost 2 bases and 5 bases, in that order; junction bases with no gene match: 16. The CDR3 sequence is CASSEPETSVSGSETQYF. Written as DNA, the CDR3 is TGTGCCAGCAGTGAACCCGAGACTAGCGTCTCAGGTAGTGAGACCCAGTACTTC.

The chain carries TRBV4-2 and TRBJ1-2, with a possible D match to TRBD1 (6 bases). The length of the CDR3 is 18 residues. Germline assignment: CDR1 LGHNA and CDR2 YNFKEQ. With 0 bases removed from V and 0 bases from J, the gap between germline ends came to 17 bases. The CDR3, as DNA: TGTGCCAGCAGCCAAGATGCTGGGGGGGCAGTCTCTAACTATGGCTACACCTTC. Translated: CASSQDAGGAVSNYGYTF.

This clone has a handful of counts. The chain carries TRBV7-8 and TRBJ2-5; D is ambiguous. The CDR3 loop spans 12 amino acids. Trimming cost V 5 bases and J 7 bases, with 11 bases left between them. Germline CDR1 and CDR2: SGHVS and FQNEAQ. The CDR3 DNA sequence: TGTGCCAGCAGCCCGTCCCACGGGACCCAGTACTTC. This encodes CASSPSHGTQYF.

This clone was seen a handful of times. This chain joins TRBV5-1 and TRBJ1-2; D gene uncertain. Trimming stripped 4 bases from V and 3 bases from J, with 4 bases between. The CDR3 totals 11 residues. Germline loops: CDR1 SGHRS, CDR2 YFSETQ. The CDR3 here is CASSGDYGYTF. The CDR3 DNA reads TGCGCCAGCAGCGGAGACTATGGCTACACCTTC.

This clone turned up a few times. The V gene is TRBV28, the J gene TRBJ2-1, with 9 positions matching TRBD2. The V gene end was trimmed by 8 bases and the J gene end by 8 bases; junction bases not matched to a gene: 7. CDR1 is MDHEN, CDR2 SYDVKM, per germline. This CDR3 region has 13 residues. Here the CDR3 reads CASLTGLAYEQFF. CDR3 DNA sequence: TGTGCCAGCCTCACGGGACTAGCATATGAGCAGTTCTTC.

This chain uses TRBV6-1 with TRBJ2-7; 10 bases align to TRBD1. CDR1 is MNHNS and CDR2 is SASEGT in the germline V gene. The V and J ends lost 7 bases and 0 bases, in that order; junction bases with no gene match: 3. CDR3 length: 14 residues. CDR3 protein: CASIRDRGSYEQYF. The CDR3 DNA follows: TGTGCCAGCATCCGGGACAGGGGCTCCTACGAGCAGTACTTC.

The chain joins TRBV7-2 to TRBJ2-7; D might be TRBD2 (7 bases). V was trimmed by 1 base and J by 2 bases, leaving 9 bases between them. Germline-derived CDR1 and CDR2 are SGHTA and FQGNSA. This CDR3 region has 14 residues. This CDR3 is CASSLEGGAYEQYF. CDR3 coding DNA: TGTGCCAGCAGCTTAGAAGGGGGGGCCTACGAGCAGTACTTC.

The V and J genes are TRBV28 and TRBJ2-7; TRBD1 aligns across 8 bases. CDR1 and CDR2 (germline): MDHEN, SYDVKM. This CDR3 is built from 16 residues. V lost 5 bases and J lost 5; bases outside the gene matches: 14. The CDR3 coding sequence is TGTGCCAGCAGTAACAAACCCGGGACAGGTAGCGACGAGCAGTACTTC. Its protein is CASSNKPGTGSDEQYF.

J is TRBJ2-3 and V is TRBV7-2, with 8 nucleotides matching TRBD2. CDR1 is SGHTA, CDR2 FQGNSA, per germline. The CDR3 is 17 residues long. V lost 5 bases, J lost 8 bases, and 18 bases stayed unmatched. The CDR3 region is CASSNPLSAGAQVTQYF. The DNA of the CDR3 is TGTGCCAGCAGCAACCCCCTCTCAGCGGGAGCTCAAGTTACGCAGTATTTT.

The V gene is TRBV5-1, the J gene TRBJ2-3, with 7 bases fitting TRBD1. The ends lost 0 bases at V and 5 bases at J; junction bases unmatched: 6. This CDR3 region has 15 residues. Germline V gives CDR1 SGHRS, CDR2 YFSETQ. The CDR3 reads CASSLVGQWKDTQYF. The CDR3, as DNA: TGCGCCAGCAGCTTGGTGGGACAGTGGAAAGATACGCAGTATTTT.